This TCR beta chain was found in a study of blood T cells in healthy people across ages. Study conclusions and caveats: Calculation of diversity from one million T cells yielded estimates considered to be underestimates.

Germline V CDR1 and CDR2: ENHRY, SYGVKD. The CDR3 is made up of 15 amino acids. The ends were cut back, 2 bases at V and 3 bases at J, with 11 bases in the middle. Concerning this clonotype itself: Its antigen is still unknown.

PCR was performed a second time for about 6 to 12 cycles using a sample-barcoded 5' primer and a J-beta primer mix. Template switching added a 12-random-nucleotide identifier to every cDNA molecule. TCRdb re-called the 5' RACE reads through MiXCR, storing one row per CDR3 protein. The sample has under 950,000 distinct CDR3 sequences, about 20% seen once. This sequence joins TRBV10-3 and TRBJ2-1, with D hard to call. The sequence was collected from a man between 65 and 80 years old in good health. Sequencing input: blood. The CDR3 DNA follows: TGTGCCATCAGTGAGAGGATAGATCACTACAATGAGCAGTTCTTC. Protein sequence: CAISERIDHYNEQFF.